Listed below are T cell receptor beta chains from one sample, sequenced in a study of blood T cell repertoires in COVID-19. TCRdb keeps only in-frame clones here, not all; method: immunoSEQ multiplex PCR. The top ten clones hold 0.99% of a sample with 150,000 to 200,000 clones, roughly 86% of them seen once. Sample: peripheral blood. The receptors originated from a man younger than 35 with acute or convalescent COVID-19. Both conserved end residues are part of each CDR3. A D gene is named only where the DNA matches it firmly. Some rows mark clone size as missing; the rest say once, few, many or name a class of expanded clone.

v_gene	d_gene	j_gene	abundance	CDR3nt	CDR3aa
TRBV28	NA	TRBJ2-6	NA	TGTGCCAGCTGCGTCTCTGGGGCCAACGTCCTGACTTTC	CASCVSGANVLTF
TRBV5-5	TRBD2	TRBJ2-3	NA	TGTGCCAGCAGCTTGGGACTAGCGGGGGCTAGCACAGATACGCAGTATTTT	CASSLGLAGASTDTQYF
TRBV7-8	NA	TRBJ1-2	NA	TGTGCCAGCAGCTCGAACTATGGCTACACCTTC	CASSSNYGYTF
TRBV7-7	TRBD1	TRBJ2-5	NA	TGTGCCAGCAGCTCCGGGACAGGGGGTTTTGAGACCCAGTACTTC	CASSSGTGGFETQYF
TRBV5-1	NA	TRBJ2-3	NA	TGCGCCAGCAGCTTGGGGAACTATCTAGCAGATACGCAGTATTTT	CASSLGNYLADTQYF
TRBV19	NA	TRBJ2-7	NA	TGTGCCAGCCCCGGGCAGGGACACCACTACGAGCAGTACTTC	CASPGQGHHYEQYF
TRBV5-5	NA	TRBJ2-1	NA	TGTGCCAGCAGCTTGAACAGCCAAAATGAGCAGTTCTTC	CASSLNSQNEQFF
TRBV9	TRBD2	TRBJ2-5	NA	TGTGCCAGCAGCGTAGGGGGCGGGGGCCAAGAGACCCAGTACTTC	CASSVGGGGQETQYF
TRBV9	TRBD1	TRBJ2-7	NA	TGTGCCAGCAGCGGACAGGGGGGAATCGAGCAGTACTTC	CASSGQGGIEQYF
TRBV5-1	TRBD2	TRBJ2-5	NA	TGCGCCAGCAGCTTGGGGGCTAGCGGAGAGACCCAGTACTTC	CASSLGASGETQYF
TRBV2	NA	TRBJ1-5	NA	TGTGCCAGCAGTGGGAGACAGCCCAATCAGCCCCAGCATTTT	CASSGRQPNQPQHF
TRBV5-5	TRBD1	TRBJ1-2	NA	TGTGCCAGCAGCTTTGGATACAGGGGAGACGGCTACACCTTC	CASSFGYRGDGYTF
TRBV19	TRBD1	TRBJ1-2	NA	TGTGCCAGTAGTATCATGGGACAGACAAAAAACTATGGCTACACCTTC	CASSIMGQTKNYGYTF
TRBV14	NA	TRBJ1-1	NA	TGTGCCAGCAGCCCCTTCGGGATGAACACTGAAGCTTTCTTT	CASSPFGMNTEAFF
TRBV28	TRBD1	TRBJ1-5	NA	TGTGCCAGCAGTTCGACAGGGGCCAGCAATCAGCCCCAGCATTTT	CASSSTGASNQPQHF
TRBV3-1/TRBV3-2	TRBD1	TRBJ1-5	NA	TGTGCCAGCAGTGGACAGGGGAATCAGCCCCAGCATTTT	CASSGQGNQPQHF
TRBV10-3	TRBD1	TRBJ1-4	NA	TGTGCCATCAGTGAGTCGCGCCAGGGGGTCGAAAAACTGTTTTTT	CAISESRQGVEKLFF
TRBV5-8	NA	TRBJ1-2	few	TGTGCCAGCAGCTTGGCACAGGGAAGTGGCTACACCTTC	CASSLAQGSGYTF
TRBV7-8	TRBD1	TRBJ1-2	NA	TGTGCCAGCAGCTTAGACGGGACAGCCTCTGGCTACACCTTC	CASSLDGTASGYTF
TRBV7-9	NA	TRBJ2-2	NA	TGTGCCAGCAGCCCGGGTACCCGGGAGCTGTTTTTT	CASSPGTRELFF
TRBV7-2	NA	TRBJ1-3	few	TGTGCCAGCAGCTTCGGGGGGAGCTCTGGAAACACCATATATTTT	CASSFGGSSGNTIYF
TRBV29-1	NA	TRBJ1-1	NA	TGCAGCGCAGACAGGACGAACACTGAAGCTTTCTTT	CSADRTNTEAFF
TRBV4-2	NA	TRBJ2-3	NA	TGTGCCAGCAGCCAAGGGTCGGTAGATACGCAGTATTTT	CASSQGSVDTQYF
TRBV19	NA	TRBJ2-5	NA	TGTGCCAGTAACCCAGGTAGCGCCCGGGAGACCCAGTACTTC	CASNPGSARETQYF
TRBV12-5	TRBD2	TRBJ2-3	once	TGTGCTAGTGGTTTGGTAGAGGGACTAGCGATTAGTTTGAGCACAGATACGCAGTATTTT	CASGLVEGLAISLSTDTQYF
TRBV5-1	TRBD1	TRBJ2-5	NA	TGCGCCAGCAGCAACGCCGGGACAGACGAGTTCCAAGAGACCCAGTACTTC	CASSNAGTDEFQETQYF
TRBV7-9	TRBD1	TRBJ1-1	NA	TGTGCCAGCAGCTTCCGAAGACCGACAGGGGGCACTGAAGCTTTCTTT	CASSFRRPTGGTEAFF
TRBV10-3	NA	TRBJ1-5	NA	TGTGCCATCAGTGCGGGGGGAGGTAATCAGCCCCAGCATTTT	CAISAGGGNQPQHF
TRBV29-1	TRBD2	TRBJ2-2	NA	TGCAGCGTTGACAGGCGTAGCGGGGGCGGAGGCGGGGAGCTGTTTTTT	CSVDRRSGGGGGELFF
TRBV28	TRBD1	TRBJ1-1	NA	TGTGCCATCCAGGGGGCGGTGAACACTGAAGCTTTCTTT	CAIQGAVNTEAFF
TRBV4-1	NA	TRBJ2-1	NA	TGCGCCAGCAGCCGAATTCCGGGGAATACCTACAATGAGCAGTTCTTC	CASSRIPGNTYNEQFF
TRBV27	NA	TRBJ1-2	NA	TGTGCCAGCAGTTGGGACGGGGGGCTATATGGCTACACCTTC	CASSWDGGLYGYTF
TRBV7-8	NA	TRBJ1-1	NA	TGTGCCAGCAGCTTAGGTATATCTGAAGCTTTCTTT	CASSLGISEAFF
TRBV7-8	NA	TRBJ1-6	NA	TGTGCCAGCACCTGGACAGACAATTCACCCCTCCACTTT	CASTWTDNSPLHF
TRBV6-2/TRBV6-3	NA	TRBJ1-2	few	TGTGCCAGCAGCCCCCCGGGAAATGGCTACACCTTC	CASSPPGNGYTF
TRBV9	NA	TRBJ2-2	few	TGTGCCAGCAGCCCAAGACTAGATTTGGTCACCGGGGAGCTGTTTTTT	CASSPRLDLVTGELFF
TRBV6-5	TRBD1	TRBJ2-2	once	TGTGCCAGCAGTTTCACAGGGGGGCCCGGGGAGCTGTTTTTT	CASSFTGGPGELFF
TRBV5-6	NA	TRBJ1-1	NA	TGTGCCAGCAGCCGGAGATACTCGAACACTGAAGCTTTCTTT	CASSRRYSNTEAFF
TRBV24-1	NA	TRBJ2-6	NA	TGTGCCACCAGTGGGGCAGCCTCTGGGGCCAACGTCCTGACTTTC	CATSGAASGANVLTF
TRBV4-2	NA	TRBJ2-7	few	TGTGCCAGCAGCCAAGGTTCCGGGGGAAACTACGAGCAGTACTTC	CASSQGSGGNYEQYF
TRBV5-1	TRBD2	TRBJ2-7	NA	TGCGCCAGCAGCTTGGTAGTAGCGGGGGTGCCCGAGCAGTACTTC	CASSLVVAGVPEQYF
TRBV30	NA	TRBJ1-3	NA	TGTGCCTGGAGGGACTTCACCTCTGGAAACACCATATATTTT	CAWRDFTSGNTIYF
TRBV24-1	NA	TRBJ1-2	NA	TGTGCCACCAGTGGAGAGGGCCTCTATGGCTACACCTTC	CATSGEGLYGYTF
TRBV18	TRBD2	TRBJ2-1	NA	TGTGCCAGCGCCAGCGGGGGGGCAGGTAATGAGCAGTTCTTC	CASASGGAGNEQFF
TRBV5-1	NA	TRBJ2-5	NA	TGCGCCAGCAAGGTCTCAAGCGTACAAGAGACCCAGTACTTC	CASKVSSVQETQYF
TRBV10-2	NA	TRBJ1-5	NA	TGCGCCAGCAGTGAGTCGAGCGGGCAGGGAGGTTCGCCCCAGCATTTT	CASSESSGQGGSPQHF
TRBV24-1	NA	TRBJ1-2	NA	TGTGCCACCAGTGACACAGACTATGGCTACACCTTC	CATSDTDYGYTF
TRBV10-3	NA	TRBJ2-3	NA	TGTGCCATCAGTGATGAGGGCAGCCCGGCAGATACGCAGTATTTT	CAISDEGSPADTQYF
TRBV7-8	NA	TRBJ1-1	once	TGTGCCAGCAGCTCCCTGGGGGGGGGCCTGAACACTGAAGCTTTCTTT	CASSSLGGGLNTEAFF
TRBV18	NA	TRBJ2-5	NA	TGTGCCAGCTCCGCGGGTAGGAAAGAGACCCAGTACTTC	CASSAGRKETQYF
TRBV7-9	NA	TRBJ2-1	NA	TGTGCCAGCATCAAAACGGTACCCCTCCCGGGTGAGCAGTTCTTC	CASIKTVPLPGEQFF
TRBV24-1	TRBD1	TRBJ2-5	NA	TGTGCCACCGGGGACAGTAAGCTTTCAGAGACCCAGTACTTC	CATGDSKLSETQYF
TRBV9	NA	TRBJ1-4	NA	TGTGCCAGCAGCTCCGACCCGGGGGGAATTCCTGATGAAAAACTGTTTTTT	CASSSDPGGIPDEKLFF
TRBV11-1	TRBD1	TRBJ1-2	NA	TGTGCCAGCAGCTCGCGACAGGGACCTTATGGCTACACCTTC	CASSSRQGPYGYTF